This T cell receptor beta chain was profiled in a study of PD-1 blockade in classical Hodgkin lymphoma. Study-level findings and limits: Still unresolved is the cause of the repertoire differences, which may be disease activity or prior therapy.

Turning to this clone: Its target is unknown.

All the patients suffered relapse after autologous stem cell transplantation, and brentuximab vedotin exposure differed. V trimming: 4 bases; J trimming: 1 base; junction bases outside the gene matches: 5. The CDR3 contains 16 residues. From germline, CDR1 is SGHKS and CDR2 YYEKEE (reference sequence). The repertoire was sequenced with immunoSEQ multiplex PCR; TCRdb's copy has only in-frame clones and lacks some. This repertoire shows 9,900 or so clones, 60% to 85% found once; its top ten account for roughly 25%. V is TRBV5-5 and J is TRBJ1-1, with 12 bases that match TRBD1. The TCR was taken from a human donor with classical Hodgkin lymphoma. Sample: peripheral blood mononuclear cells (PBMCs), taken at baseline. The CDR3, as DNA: TGTGCCAGCAGCCCCCGGGACAGGGGGCGGAACACTGAAGCTTTCTTT. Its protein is CASSPRDRGRNTEAFF.